The 9 T cell receptor beta chains below were found in one sample sequenced in a study of blood T cells in healthy people across ages. Then a second PCR, running about 7 to 11 cycles, was carried out with a sample-barcoded 5' primer and a J-beta primer mix. TCRdb used MiXCR to reprocess the 5' RACE reads, holding one entry per CDR3 protein. Of about 720,000 distinct CDR3 sequences in the sample, about 20% are singletons; the top ten hold roughly 22%. The sequencing input was blood. The source is a man in his 70s in good health.

The chain recombines TRBV7-2 with TRBJ1-3; D call uncertain. V gave up 5 bases and J gave up 3 bases, with 11 bases separating them. Germline-derived CDR1 and CDR2 are SGHTA and FQGNSA. The CDR3 length is 14 residues. CDR3 sequence reads: CASSLQASGNTIYF. For the CDR3, the DNA is TGTGCCAGCAGCCTTCAGGCGAGTGGAAACACCATATATTTT.

CDR3 bases: TGCGCCAGCAGCTCACAGGGGACAACTAATGAAAAACTGTTTTTT. Encoded protein: CASSSQGTTNEKLFF. The chain recombines TRBV5-1 with TRBJ1-4; 7 bases agree with TRBD1. The CDR3 spans 15 residues. Per germline, CDR1 SGHRS and CDR2 YFSETQ. V lost 3 bases, J lost 0 bases, and 2 bases stayed unmatched.

The CDR3 protein is CASSYLDRPPKGYTF. The CDR3 DNA reads TGTGCCAGCAGTTACCTCGACAGGCCTCCGAAGGGCTACACCTTC. J is TRBJ1-2 and V is TRBV6-6, with D possibly TRBD1 on 6 matching bases. This CDR3 is 15 amino acids long. Trimming shortened V by 2 bases and J by 8 bases, and 18 bases separated the two germline ends. In germline, CDR1 is MNHNY, CDR2 SVGAGI (reference sequence).

The chain joins TRBV11-2 to TRBJ2-3; 9 bases line up with TRBD1. The germline CDR1 and CDR2 sequences are SGHAT and FQNNGV. The length of the CDR3 is 18 residues. V lost 1 base and J lost 2; bases outside the gene matches: 10. CDR3 in amino acids: CASSLVAVGTGNTDTQYF. CDR3 in DNA: TGTGCCAGCAGCTTAGTCGCCGTTGGGACAGGGAACACAGATACGCAGTATTTT.

This clonotype appeared many times. The chain carries TRBV3-1 and TRBJ2-1; D not certain. The DNA matches TRBJ2-7 better at its end, which makes the J call doubtful. Germline V gives CDR1 LGHDT, CDR2 YNNKEL (reference sequence). The CDR3 is 12 residues long. The CDR3 nucleotides are TGTGCCAGCAGCTGGGTACCCTACGAGCAGTACTTC. This gives the protein CASSWVPYEQYF.

This clonotype was seen more than once but under ten times. The CDR3 nucleotides read TGTGCCAGCAGATCCAAACGGAGTTCCAATCAGCCCCAGCATTTT. This sequence encodes CASRSKRSSNQPQHF. The gene calls are TRBV7-2 and TRBJ1-5; D gene uncertain. There are 15 residues in the CDR3. Between the trimmed V and J ends, which lost 6 bases and 3 bases, there was a span of 15 bases. From germline, CDR1 is SGHTA and CDR2 FQGNSA.

The chain joins TRBV13 to TRBJ2-1, with TRBD2 identical over 10 bases. The V gene end was trimmed by 0 bases and the J gene end by 7 bases; junction bases not matched to a gene: 9. There are 17 residues in the CDR3. CDR1 PRHDT and CDR2 FYEKMQ come from the germline V gene (reference sequence). The CDR3 region is CASSLGHGLAEGNEQFF. The CDR3 coding sequence is TGTGCCAGCAGCTTAGGCCATGGACTAGCGGAGGGAAATGAGCAGTTCTTC.

On this clonotype: A much bigger clone sits one base away, suggesting this may be a read error. The chain is built from TRBV6-6 and TRBJ1-4, with TRBD1 as a possible D gene (5 bases). Germline V CDR1 and CDR2: MNHNY, SVGAGI (reference sequence). This CDR3 comprises 16 residues. The CDR3 protein is CASSYSKVELGERLFF. The CDR3 nucleotides read TGTGCCAGCAGTTACTCGAAGGTCGAGCTAGGGGAAAGACTGTTTTTT.

The chain recombines TRBV24-1 with TRBJ2-7; 11 bases fit TRBD2. The DNA end lines up better with TRBJ2-1; the J call may be wrong. Per the germline V gene, CDR1 is KGHDR and CDR2 is SFDVKD. The CDR3 consists of 17 residues. In nucleotides, the CDR3 is TGTGCCACCAGTGATCCCCGGACTAGCGGGCTCAACAATGAGCAGTTCTTC. Its protein product is CATSDPRTSGLNNEQFF.